These 5 T cell receptor beta chains share one sample of origin, sequenced in a study of cytomegalovirus exposure and HLA in healthy donors. The PCR employed 60 Vbeta primers together with 13 Jbeta primers. Clones were read by immunoSEQ multiplex PCR, and TCRdb kept only the in-frame ones, dropping some. The repertoire holds roughly 120,000 clones, with more than 60% as singletons. Material for sequencing was PBMCs. The receptors were gathered from a woman in her forties in good health and CMV-seronegative.

CDR3 sequence (DNA): TGTGCCAGCGGAGGGGACAGAGACAATGAGCAGTTCTTC. Encoded protein: CASGGDRDNEQFF. The chain joins TRBV6-5 to TRBJ2-1; a weak D match, TRBD1 (7 bases). Trimming removed 8 bases from V and 5 bases from J, with 13 bases in between. The germline gives CDR1 MNHEY, CDR2 SVGAGI. The CDR3 covers 13 residues.

This clone was found a few times. V is TRBV28 and J is TRBJ2-7; D remains unclear. V was shortened by 4 bases and J by 1 base, with 8 bases between the two germline ends. The CDR3 runs to 13 residues. Germline CDR1 is MDHEN and CDR2 is SYDVKM. In DNA form, the CDR3 reads TGTGCCAGCAGTTCGACAAATTCCTACGAGCAGTACTTC. Encoded protein: CASSSTNSYEQYF.

This rearrangement joins TRBV21-1 to TRBJ2-6; the table's D call, TRBD2, has no DNA check behind it. TRBV21-1 constitutes a pseudogene. The CDR3 extends over 11 amino acids. CDR3 loop: CASLWANVLTF. In nucleotides, the CDR3 is TGTGCCAGCCTCTGGGCCAACGTCCTGACTTTC.

The chain carries TRBV30 and TRBJ1-4; 7 nucleotides align to TRBD1. This CDR3 spans 14 amino acids. V was clipped by 0 bases and J by 7 bases; unmatched bases: 5. Germline V gives CDR1 GTSNPN, CDR2 SVGIG (reference sequence). The CDR3 spells CAWSVRGLGEKLFF. The CDR3 DNA sequence: TGTGCCTGGAGTGTAAGGGGGCTGGGTGAAAAACTGTTTTTT. Based on the CDR3 plus reference TRBV30 and TRBJ1-4, the full variable domain is SQTIHQWPATLVQPVGSPLSLECTVEGTSNPNLYWYRQAAGRGLQLLFYSVGIGQISSEVPQNLSASRPQDRQFILSSKKLLLSDSGFYLCAWSVRGLGEKLFFGSGTQLSVL.

This chain uses TRBV18 with TRBJ1-4; D perhaps matches TRBD1 (6 bases). Trimming pared 3 bases from V and 0 bases from J, leaving 14 bases between. Germline-derived CDR1 and CDR2 are KGHSH and LQKENI. The CDR3 is 17 amino acids. CDR3: CASSPTGQPSTNEKLFF. The CDR3 DNA reads as TGTGCCAGCTCACCCACAGGACAGCCCTCAACTAATGAAAAACTGTTTTTT.